The subject of this entry is one T cell receptor beta chain. The table lists this clonotype with a few counts. This clone's antigen is unknown. There are no base qualities to consult, and no much larger clone falls within one base. Every donor in the study was a healthy Caucasian. The twin cohort consisted of three pairs of female monozygotic twins, all aged roughly 18 to 30 years. Positive isolation kits from Invitrogen were used to isolate CD4+ and CD8+ T cell populations. The method behind the library was 5' RACE. Sequencing was carried out with an Illumina HiSeq 2000. Template switching introduced a universal primer binding site; the final cDNA contained a unique molecular identifier, enabling accurate counting of TCR cDNA molecules. First-strand cDNA for TCR alpha and beta chains was synthesized from specific primers in the conserved constant-segment region. To control for contamination, every cDNA library carried two barcodes: a SMART-Mk sample barcode plus Illumina barcodes. TruSeq adapter sequences, together with Illumina sample barcodes, were added in two successive PCR steps. The Illumina HiSeq platform was used with custom primers to sequence TCR alpha and beta cDNA libraries. Per the source publication's procedure: MiGEC was used to process raw reads and extract unique molecular identifiers, and MiXCR was used to find CDR3 positions. For each individual, recombination models were inferred using an EM algorithm with the repgenHMM and IGoR tools. Shared clonotype analysis was performed with the tcR package in R, normalizing sharing by the product of cloneset sizes. To study raw recombination free of thymic and clonal selection effects, out-of-frame nonproductive sequences were analyzed. TCRdb's own reprocessing of the public reads used fastp at Q25 and MiXCR and kept productive beta chains. Each CDR3 protein appears once, grouped with its most common genes and DNA. The V and J calls, along with clone size, are taken from TCRdb and not from the paper's own processing. This sample gives some 570,000 distinct CDR3 sequences in total; around 24% of them show up just once. The ten most abundant clones make up roughly 0.5% of the sample.

This record comes from a study of identical twins (dated by TCRdb to 2016 to 2018). Broadly, across the study: To test whether fetal clonotypes persist, this study deep-sequenced TCR alpha and beta repertoires from monozygotic twins, from unrelated adults of various ages, and from cord blood. To rule out contamination, replicate twin experiments were performed at different times with different library preparation protocols. Results the study describes overall, beyond this receptor: Fewer insertions were carried by abundant cord blood beta clonotypes, a similar but weaker trend appeared in young adult naive repertoires, and no such trend appeared in memory repertoires. Zero-insertion analyses could be partly confounded by invariant T cells such as MAIT and iNKT, although diverse VJ usage argued against such confounding for most clonotypes. Because the same donors could not be followed over many years, conclusions were based on cross-sectional statistical analysis. Out-of-frame TCR alpha sharing in monozygotic twins was systematically underestimated by recombination models, whereas sharing between unrelated individuals was in agreement with the recombination models. The excess sharing between twins in beta out-of-frame sequences was weaker because fewer shared sequences reduced the signal-to-noise ratio. Compared with coincidental sharing between unrelated individuals, an excess of low generation-probability sequences was observed among out-of-frame TCR alpha sequences shared between twins.

Trimming removed 5 bases from V and 6 bases from J, leaving 13 bases between the germline ends. Taken from the germline V gene, the CDR1 and CDR2 loops are MNHNS and SASEGT. The CDR3 starts with the cysteine, ends with the phenylalanine, and has 13 residues. The retained sequence is limited to the CDR3, 39 bases, with the frame set at the first base. The same sample was also used in a study of yellow fever vaccine responses in identical twins. Taken from the second paper: According to the authors, in identical twins the way T cells responded to vaccination appeared partly convergent and partly personalized. Focusing on identical twins, the study followed the T cell clones that responded to the vaccine, and did so with precision.

The source material was CD4+ T cells sorted from blood. This chain is built from TRBV6-1 and TRBJ1-2, with no D gene named confidently. This clonotype was obtained from a young woman in good health. The CDR3 amino acid sequence is: CASSPPQPNGYTF. The nucleotides read TGTGCCAGCAGTCCCCCGCAGCCCAATGGCTACACCTTC.